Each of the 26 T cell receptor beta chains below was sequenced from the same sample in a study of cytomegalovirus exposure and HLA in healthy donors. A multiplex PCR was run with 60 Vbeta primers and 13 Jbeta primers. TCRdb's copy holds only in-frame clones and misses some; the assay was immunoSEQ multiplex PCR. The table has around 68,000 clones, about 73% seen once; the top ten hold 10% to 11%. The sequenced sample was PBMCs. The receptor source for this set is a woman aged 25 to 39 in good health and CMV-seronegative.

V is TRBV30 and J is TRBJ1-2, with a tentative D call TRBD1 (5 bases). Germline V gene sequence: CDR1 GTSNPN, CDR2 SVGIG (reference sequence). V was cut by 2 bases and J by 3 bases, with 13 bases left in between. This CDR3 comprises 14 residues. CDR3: CAWSPIGADYGYTF. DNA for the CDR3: TGTGCCTGGAGTCCAATTGGGGCGGACTATGGCTACACCTTC.

As DNA, the CDR3 is TGTGCCAGCGGCCGGACAGGGAAAAACTATGGCTACACCTTC. Protein product: CASGRTGKNYGYTF. The chain employs TRBV6-5 and TRBJ1-2; 8 bases match TRBD1. The CDR3 is 14 residues long. J lost 2 bases, V lost 8 bases, and 7 bases had no gene match. CDR1 and CDR2 (germline): MNHEY, SVGAGI.

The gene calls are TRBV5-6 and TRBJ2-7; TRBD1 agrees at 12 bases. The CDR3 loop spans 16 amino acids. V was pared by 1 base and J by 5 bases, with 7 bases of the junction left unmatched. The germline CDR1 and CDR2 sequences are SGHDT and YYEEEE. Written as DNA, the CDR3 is TGTGCCAGCAGCTTGACCGGGACAGGGGGCGAGGACGAGCAGTACTTC. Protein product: CASSLTGTGGEDEQYF. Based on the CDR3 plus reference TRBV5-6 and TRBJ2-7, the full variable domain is DAGVTQSPTHLIKTRGQQVTLRCSPKSGHDTVSWYQQALGQGPQFIFQYYEEEERQRGNFPDRFSGHQFPNYSSELNVNALLLGDSALYLCASSLTGTGGEDEQYFGPGTRLTVT.

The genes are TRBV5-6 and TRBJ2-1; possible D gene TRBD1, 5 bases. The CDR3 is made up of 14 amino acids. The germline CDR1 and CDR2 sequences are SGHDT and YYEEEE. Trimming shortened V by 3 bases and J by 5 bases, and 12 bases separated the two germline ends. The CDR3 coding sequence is TGTGCCAGCAGCTCCCCAGGGCCCAACAATGAGCAGTTCTTC. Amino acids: CASSSPGPNNEQFF.

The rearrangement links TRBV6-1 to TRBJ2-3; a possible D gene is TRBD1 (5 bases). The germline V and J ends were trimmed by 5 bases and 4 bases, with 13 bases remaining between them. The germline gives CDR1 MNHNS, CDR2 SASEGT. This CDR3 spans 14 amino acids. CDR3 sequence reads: CASSKWKGSDTQYF. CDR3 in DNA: TGTGCCAGCAGTAAGTGGAAGGGGTCAGATACGCAGTATTTT.

The CDR3 DNA follows: TGCGCCAGCCTAAGAGGGACTGACACAGATACGCAGTATTTT. It yields the protein CASLRGTDTDTQYF. The chain uses TRBV5-1 and TRBJ2-3; D is possibly TRBD2 (6 bases). V was clipped by 7 bases and J by 2 bases, with 14 bases between them. Germline CDR1 SGHRS, CDR2 YFSETQ. The CDR3 has 14 residues.

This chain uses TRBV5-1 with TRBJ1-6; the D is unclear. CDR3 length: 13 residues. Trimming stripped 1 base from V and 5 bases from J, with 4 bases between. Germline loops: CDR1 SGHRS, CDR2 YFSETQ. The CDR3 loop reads CASSLQDNSPLHF. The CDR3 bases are TGCGCCAGCAGCTTGCAGGATAATTCACCCCTCCACTTT.

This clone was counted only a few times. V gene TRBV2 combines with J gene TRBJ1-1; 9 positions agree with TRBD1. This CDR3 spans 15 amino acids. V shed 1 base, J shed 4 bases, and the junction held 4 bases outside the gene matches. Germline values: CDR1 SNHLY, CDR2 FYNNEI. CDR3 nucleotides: TGTGCCAGCAGTGAAGAGACAGGGGGAAGCACTGAAGCTTTCTTT. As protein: CASSEETGGSTEAFF.

CDR3 in DNA: TGCGCCAGCAGCCAAGTTGGAGGACGGACCTACGAGCAGTACTTC. Its protein product is CASSQVGGRTYEQYF. V usage is TRBV4-1 and J usage is TRBJ2-7, with TRBD2 as a possible D gene (5 bases). CDR3 length: 15 residues. The germline V gene encodes CDR1 MGHRA and CDR2 YSYEKL. The V gene lost 1 base and the J gene lost 2 bases, with 12 bases spanning the gap.

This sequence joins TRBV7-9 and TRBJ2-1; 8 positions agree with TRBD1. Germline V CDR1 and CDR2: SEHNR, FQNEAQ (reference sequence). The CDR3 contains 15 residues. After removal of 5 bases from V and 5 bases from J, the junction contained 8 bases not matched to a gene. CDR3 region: CASSIPPGQDNEQFF. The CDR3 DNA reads TGTGCCAGCAGCATCCCCCCGGGACAGGACAATGAGCAGTTCTTC.

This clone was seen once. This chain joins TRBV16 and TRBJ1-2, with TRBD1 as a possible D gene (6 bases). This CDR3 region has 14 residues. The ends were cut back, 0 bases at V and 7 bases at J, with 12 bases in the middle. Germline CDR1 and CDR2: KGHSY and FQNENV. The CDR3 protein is CASSQSIQGGGYTF. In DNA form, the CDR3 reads TGTGCCAGCAGCCAATCGATTCAAGGGGGTGGCTACACCTTC.

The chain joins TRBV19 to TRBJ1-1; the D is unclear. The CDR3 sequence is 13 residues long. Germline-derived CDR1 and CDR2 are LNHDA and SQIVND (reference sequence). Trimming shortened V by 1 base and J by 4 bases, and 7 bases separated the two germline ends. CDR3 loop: CASSIAPGTEAFF. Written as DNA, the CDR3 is TGTGCCAGTAGTATAGCGCCGGGCACTGAAGCTTTCTTT.

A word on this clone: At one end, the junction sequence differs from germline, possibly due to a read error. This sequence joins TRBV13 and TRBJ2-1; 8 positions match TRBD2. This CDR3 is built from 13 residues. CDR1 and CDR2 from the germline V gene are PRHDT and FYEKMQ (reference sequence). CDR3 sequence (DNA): TGTGCAAGCCGGGAGGGCGGGGAAAATGAGCAGCTCTTC. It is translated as CASREGGENEQLF.

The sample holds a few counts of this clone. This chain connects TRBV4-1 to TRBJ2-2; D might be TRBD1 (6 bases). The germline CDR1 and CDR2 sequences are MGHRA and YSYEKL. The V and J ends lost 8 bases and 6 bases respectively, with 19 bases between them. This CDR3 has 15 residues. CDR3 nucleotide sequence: TGCGCCAGCTCCAAAGTGGGGGCGATTCCCGGGGAGCTGTTTTTT. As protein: CASSKVGAIPGELFF.

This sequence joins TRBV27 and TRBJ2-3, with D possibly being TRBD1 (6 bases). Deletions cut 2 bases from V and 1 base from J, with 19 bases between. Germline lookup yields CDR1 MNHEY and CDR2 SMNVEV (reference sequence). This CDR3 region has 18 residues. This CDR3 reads CASSLRGGWGYGTDTQYF. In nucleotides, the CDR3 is TGTGCCAGCAGTTTAAGAGGGGGATGGGGCTATGGCACAGATACGCAGTATTTT.

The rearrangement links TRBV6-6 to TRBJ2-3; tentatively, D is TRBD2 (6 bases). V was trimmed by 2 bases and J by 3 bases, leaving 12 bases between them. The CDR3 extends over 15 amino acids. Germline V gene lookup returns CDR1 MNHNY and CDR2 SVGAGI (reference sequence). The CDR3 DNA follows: TGTGCCAGCAGTTACGGGGACTTGGGTACAGATACGCAGTATTTT. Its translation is CASSYGDLGTDTQYF.

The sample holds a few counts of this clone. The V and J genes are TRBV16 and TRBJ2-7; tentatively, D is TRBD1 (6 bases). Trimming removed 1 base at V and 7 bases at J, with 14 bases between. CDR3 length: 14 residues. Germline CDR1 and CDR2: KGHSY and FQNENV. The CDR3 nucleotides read TGTGCCAGCAGCCAATTTCCAGGGGAGCGGGAGCAGTACTTC. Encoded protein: CASSQFPGEREQYF.

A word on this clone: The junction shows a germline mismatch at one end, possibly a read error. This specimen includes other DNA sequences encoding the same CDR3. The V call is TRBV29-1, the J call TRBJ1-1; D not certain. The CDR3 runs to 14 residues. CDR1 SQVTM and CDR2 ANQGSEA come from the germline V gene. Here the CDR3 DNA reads TGCAGCGTTGACGCGGCACCCTCGGTTGGTGAAGCCTTCTTT. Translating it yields CSVDAAPSVGEAFF.

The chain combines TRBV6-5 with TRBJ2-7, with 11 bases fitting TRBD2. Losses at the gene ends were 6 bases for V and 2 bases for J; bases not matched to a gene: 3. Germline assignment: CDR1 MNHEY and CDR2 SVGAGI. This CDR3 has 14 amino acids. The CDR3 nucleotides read TGTGCCAGCAGGACTAGCGGGGATACCTACGAGCAGTACTTC. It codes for CASRTSGDTYEQYF.

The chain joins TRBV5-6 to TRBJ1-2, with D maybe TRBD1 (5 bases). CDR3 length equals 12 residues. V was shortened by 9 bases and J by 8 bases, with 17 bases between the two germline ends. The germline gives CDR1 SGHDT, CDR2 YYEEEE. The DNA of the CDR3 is TGTGCCACACAAACGGGGGGTATCGGCTACACCTTC. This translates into CATQTGGIGYTF.

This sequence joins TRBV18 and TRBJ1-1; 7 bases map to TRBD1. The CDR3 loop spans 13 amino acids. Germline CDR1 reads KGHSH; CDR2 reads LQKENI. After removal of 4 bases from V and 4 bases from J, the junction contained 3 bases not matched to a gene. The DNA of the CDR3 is TGTGCCAGCTCACGGGGGACAGTCACTGAAGCTTTCTTT. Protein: CASSRGTVTEAFF. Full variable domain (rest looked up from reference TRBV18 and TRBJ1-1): NAGVMQNPRHLVRRRGQEARLRCSPMKGHSHVYWYRQLPEEGLKFMVYLQKENIIDESGMPKERFSAEFPKEGPSILRIQQVVRGDSAAYFCASSRGTVTEAFFGQGTRLTVV.

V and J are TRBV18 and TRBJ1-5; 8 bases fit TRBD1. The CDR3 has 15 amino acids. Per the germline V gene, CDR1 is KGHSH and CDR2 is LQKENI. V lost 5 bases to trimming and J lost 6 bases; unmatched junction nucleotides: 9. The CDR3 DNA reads TGTGCCAGCTCATTTCCAGGGGGCTCGAGTCAGCCCCAGCATTTT. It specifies CASSFPGGSSQPQHF.

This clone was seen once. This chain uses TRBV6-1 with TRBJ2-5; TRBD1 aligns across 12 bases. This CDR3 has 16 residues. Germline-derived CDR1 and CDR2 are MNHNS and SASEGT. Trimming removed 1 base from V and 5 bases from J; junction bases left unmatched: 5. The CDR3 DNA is TGTGCCAGCAGTGAAGTCGGGGGACAGGGGGCCGAGACCCAGTACTTC. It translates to CASSEVGGQGAETQYF.

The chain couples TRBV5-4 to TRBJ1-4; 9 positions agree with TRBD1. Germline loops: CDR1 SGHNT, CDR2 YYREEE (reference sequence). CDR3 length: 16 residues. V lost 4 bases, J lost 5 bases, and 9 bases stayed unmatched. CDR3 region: CASSRVGQGRNEKLFF. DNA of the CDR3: TGTGCCAGCAGCCGGGTAGGACAGGGGCGCAATGAAAAACTGTTTTTT.

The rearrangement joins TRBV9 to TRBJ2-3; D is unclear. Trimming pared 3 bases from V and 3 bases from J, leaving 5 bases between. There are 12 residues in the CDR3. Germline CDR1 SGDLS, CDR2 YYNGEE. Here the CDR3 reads CASSADTDTQYF. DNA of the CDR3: TGTGCCAGCAGCGCAGATACAGATACGCAGTATTTT.

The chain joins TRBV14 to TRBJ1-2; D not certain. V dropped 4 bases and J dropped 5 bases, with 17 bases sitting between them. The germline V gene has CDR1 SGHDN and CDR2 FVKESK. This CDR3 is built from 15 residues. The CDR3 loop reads CASSLGPLRAYGYTF. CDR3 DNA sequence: TGTGCCAGCAGCCTCGGTCCCCTCCGCGCTTATGGCTACACCTTC. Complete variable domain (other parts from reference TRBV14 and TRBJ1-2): EAGVTQFPSHSVIEKGQTVTLRCDPISGHDNLYWYRRVMGKEIKFLLHFVKESKQDESGMPNNRFLAERTGGTYSTLKVQPAELEDSGVYFCASSLGPLRAYGYTFGSGTRLTVV.